Here is one T cell receptor beta chain with its context. Its antigen remains unidentified. The data stem from a study of T cell responses to AZD1222 COVID-19 vaccine. Germline assignment: CDR1 SGHVS and CDR2 FQNEAQ. The CDR3 has 13 residues. V dropped 5 bases and J dropped 4 bases, with 11 bases sitting between them. Clones were read by immunoSEQ multiplex PCR, and TCRdb kept only the in-frame ones, dropping some. The sample lists more than 85,000 clones, around nine tenths seen once, with 2.5% to 4% in the top ten. Findings and limits, study-wide: Possibly, clonal diversity was underestimated; donors were largely white British and included more females.

This receptor was taken from an adult in good health. The source material was peripheral blood, sampled on day 0 of AZD1222 vaccination. V and J are TRBV7-8 and TRBJ1-1; D is unclear. CDR3 DNA sequence: TGTGCCAGCAGCCTCCAGTTAGGCACTGAAGCTTTCTTT. Protein: CASSLQLGTEAFF.